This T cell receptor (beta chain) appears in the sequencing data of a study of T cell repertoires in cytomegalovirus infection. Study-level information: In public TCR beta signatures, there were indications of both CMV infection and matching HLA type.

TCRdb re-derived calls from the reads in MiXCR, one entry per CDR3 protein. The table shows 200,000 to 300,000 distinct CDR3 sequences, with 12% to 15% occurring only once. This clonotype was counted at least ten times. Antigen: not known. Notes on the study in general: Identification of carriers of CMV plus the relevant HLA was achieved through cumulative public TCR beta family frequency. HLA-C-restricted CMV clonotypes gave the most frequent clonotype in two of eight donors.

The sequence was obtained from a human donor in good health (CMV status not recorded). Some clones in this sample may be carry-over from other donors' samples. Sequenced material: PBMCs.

The CDR3 protein is CASSFNGEPYNEQFF. The CDR3, as DNA: TGTGCCAGCAGCTTTAATGGGGAGCCATACAATGAGCAGTTCTTC. The chain recombines TRBV7-8 with TRBJ2-1, with D possibly matching TRBD2 (5 bases). The CDR3 length is 15 residues. The germline CDR1 and CDR2 sequences are SGHVS and FQNEAQ. V was trimmed by 3 bases and J by 4 bases, leaving 13 bases between them.